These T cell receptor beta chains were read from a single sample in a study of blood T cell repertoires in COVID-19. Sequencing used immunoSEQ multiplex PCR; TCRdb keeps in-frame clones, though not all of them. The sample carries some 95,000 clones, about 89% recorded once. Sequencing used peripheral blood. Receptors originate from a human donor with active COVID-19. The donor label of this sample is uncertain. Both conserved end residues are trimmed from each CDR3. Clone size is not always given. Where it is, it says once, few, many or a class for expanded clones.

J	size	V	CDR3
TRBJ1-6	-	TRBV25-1	ASSVEGGSFSPLH
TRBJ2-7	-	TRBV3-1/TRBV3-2	ASSQDRVGHEQY
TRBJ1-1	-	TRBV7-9	ASSSQGAHDEAF
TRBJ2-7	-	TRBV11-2	ASSLDITGVSYEQY
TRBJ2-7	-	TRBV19	ASSTATGGKQY
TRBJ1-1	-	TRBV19	ASSMGGRGAF
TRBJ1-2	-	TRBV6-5	AIRTDLYGYT
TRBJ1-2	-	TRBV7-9	ASSTDYQGGYT
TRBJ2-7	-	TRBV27	ASSPGLANYEQY
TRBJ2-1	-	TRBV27	ASSWASYNEQF
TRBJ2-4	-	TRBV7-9	ASSPQGGNIQY
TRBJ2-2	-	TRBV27	ASSSFKLAGSGELF
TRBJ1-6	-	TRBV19	ASKQTGESPLH
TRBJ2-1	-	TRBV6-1	ASSERGQGAPAAYNEQF
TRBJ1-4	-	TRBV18	ASSPRGRMGEKLF
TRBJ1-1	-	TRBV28	ASRTPGSNTEAF
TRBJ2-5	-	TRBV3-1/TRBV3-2	ASRTPGGAGTQY
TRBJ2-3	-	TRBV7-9	ASSPLLGLAGSTDTQY
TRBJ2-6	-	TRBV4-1	ASSQLHLRTVSGANVLT
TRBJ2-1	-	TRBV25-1	ASSEISGDYNEQF
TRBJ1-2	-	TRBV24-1	ATHGEGGDGYT
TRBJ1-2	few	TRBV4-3	ASSQVGGPSYT
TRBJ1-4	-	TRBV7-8	ASSKSSRGELF
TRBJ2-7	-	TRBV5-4	ASSLDRDEQY
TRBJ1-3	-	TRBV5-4	ASSLDRYSGNTIY
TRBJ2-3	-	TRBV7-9	ASRSGTTPPTDTQY
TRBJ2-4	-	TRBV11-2	ASSLSSQRGNIQY
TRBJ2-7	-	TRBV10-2	ASSDKRLAGVLEQY
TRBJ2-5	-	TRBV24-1	ATSPHPGTVQETQY
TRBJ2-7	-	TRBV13	ASSLLAEQY
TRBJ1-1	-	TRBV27	ASRLFGRPENTEAF